These 8 T cell receptor beta chains were sequenced from one sample in a study of cytotoxic CD8 clonotypes in ibrutinib-treated CLL (dated by TCRdb to about 2021). Read against the paper, the sample's time point label means: progressive disease on ibrutinib. The library was produced with the immunoSEQ multiplex PCR assay. As stored in TCRdb, this immuneACCESS dataset retains in-frame rearrangements with V and J assigned. A fraction of the clones does not appear; measured against another copy, unresolved V genes explain less than half of the discrepancy, and the remainder lacks a known reason. The sample includes about 300,000 clones, with around 69% observed a single time. 5.6% of the sample lies in the top ten. The specimen comprised PBMCs, sampled at disease progression, from a patient treated with ibrutinib. The receptors originated from a human donor with chronic lymphocytic leukemia.

The chain recombines TRBV9 with TRBJ1-5; D ambiguous. Between the trimmed V and J ends, which lost 0 bases and 1 base, there was a span of 11 bases. The CDR3 extends over 16 amino acids. Germline assignment: CDR1 SGDLS and CDR2 YYNGEE. The CDR3 bases are TGTGCCAGCAGCGTAGGCGGTAAGTTGAGCAATCAGCCCCAGCATTTT. It yields the protein CASSVGGKLSNQPQHF.

This clone was recorded a few times. This rearrangement joins TRBV19 to TRBJ2-7, with D uncertain. The CDR3 length is 13 residues. Germline V CDR1 and CDR2: LNHDA, SQIVND (reference sequence). The V end lost 3 bases, the J end lost 0 bases, and 6 bases lay between the germline ends. The CDR3 loop reads CASSMTSSYEQYF. CDR3 coding DNA: TGTGCCAGTAGTATGACCTCCTCCTACGAGCAGTACTTC. Full variable domain (rest looked up from reference TRBV19 and TRBJ2-7): DGGITQSPKYLFRKEGQNVTLSCEQNLNHDAMYWYRQDPGQGLRLIYYSQIVNDFQKGDIAEGYSVSREKKESFPLTVTSAQKNPTAFYLCASSMTSSYEQYFGPGTRLTVT.

V and J are TRBV7-9 and TRBJ1-3, with unresolved D. The CDR3 extends over 16 amino acids. The V end was cut by 2 bases, the J end by 0 bases, with 11 bases between. Per the germline V gene, CDR1 is SEHNR and CDR2 is FQNEAQ (reference sequence). The CDR3 protein is CASSLKIGLSGNTIYF. As DNA, the CDR3 is TGTGCCAGCAGCTTAAAAATCGGGCTCTCTGGAAACACCATATATTTT.

This clone was recorded only once. Other DNA sequences of this sample code for an identical CDR3. The chain combines TRBV5-1 with TRBJ2-5; D unclear. V shed 0 bases and J shed 4 bases, with 7 bases lying between them. The CDR3 length is 13 residues. Germline V gene lookup returns CDR1 SGHRS and CDR2 YFSETQ. The CDR3 DNA follows: TGCGCCAGCAGCTTGGTTGGTGGAGAGACCCAGTACTTC. Protein product: CASSLVGGETQYF.

This clone was recorded a few times. The CDR3 DNA reads as TGTGCCAGCAGCTTAGTTAGGACGCCAAACATTCAGTACTTC. Its translation is CASSLVRTPNIQYF. The gene calls are TRBV7-9 and TRBJ2-4; no reliable D call. CDR3 length equals 14 residues. The V gene's germline CDR1 is SEHNR and CDR2 FQNEAQ (reference sequence). Trimming took off 1 base at V and 6 bases at J, with 10 bases between the two ends.

The chain has TRBV11-2 and TRBJ2-1; D gene unclear. Per germline, CDR1 SGHAT and CDR2 FQNNGV. The CDR3 is made up of 13 amino acids. The V end was cut by 3 bases, the J end by 7 bases, with 10 bases between. CDR3 residues: CASSFESWNEQFF. CDR3 nucleotide sequence: TGTGCCAGCAGCTTCGAATCATGGAATGAGCAGTTCTTC.

In its sample, this clone was seen once. The chain is built from TRBV2 and TRBJ2-3; possibly TRBD1 for D (5 bases). The germline V and J ends were trimmed by 5 bases and 1 base, with 10 bases remaining between them. The V gene's germline CDR1 is SNHLY and CDR2 FYNNEI. The CDR3 spans 14 residues. The CDR3 DNA reads TGTGCCAGCAGTACATCGACAGGCACAGATACGCAGTATTTT. Translation: CASSTSTGTDTQYF.

The rearrangement uses TRBV28 and TRBJ1-1; no definite D call. CDR1 MDHEN and CDR2 SYDVKM come from the germline V gene. The CDR3 contains 12 residues. The germline V and J ends were trimmed by 4 bases and 0 bases, with 3 bases remaining between them. CDR3 sequence: CASSSMNTEAFF. The CDR3 DNA reads as TGTGCCAGCAGTTCAATGAACACTGAAGCTTTCTTT.